This T cell receptor (beta chain) was captured by sequencing in a study of OX40 agonist ivuxolimab in advanced cancers. Whole-study context: Patients' therapy was ivuxolimab, an antibody that acts as an agonist of OX40 (CD134). Patients received ivuxolimab, an intravenous treatment, every 2 weeks at 0.01 to 10 mg/kg.

Data came from immunoSEQ multiplex PCR; TCRdb stores just in-frame clones and leaves some out. The sample includes tens of thousands of clones, about 86% of them seen just once. CDR1 and CDR2 from the germline V gene are MGHDK and SYGVNS. V was cut by 2 bases and J by 3 bases, with 14 bases left in between. The length of the CDR3 is 15 residues. This TCR was recovered from an adult with an advanced solid tumor such as melanoma, head and neck, liver or kidney cancer. The starting material was CD4+ or CD8+ T cells sorted from blood, obtained in a trial of the OX40 agonist ivuxolimab. The rearrangement joins TRBV25-1 to TRBJ2-7; tentative D call: TRBD1 (6 bases). In DNA, the CDR3 is TGTGCCAGCAGTGAACCCGGGACATCTGGCTACGAGCAGTACTTC. It codes for CASSEPGTSGYEQYF.